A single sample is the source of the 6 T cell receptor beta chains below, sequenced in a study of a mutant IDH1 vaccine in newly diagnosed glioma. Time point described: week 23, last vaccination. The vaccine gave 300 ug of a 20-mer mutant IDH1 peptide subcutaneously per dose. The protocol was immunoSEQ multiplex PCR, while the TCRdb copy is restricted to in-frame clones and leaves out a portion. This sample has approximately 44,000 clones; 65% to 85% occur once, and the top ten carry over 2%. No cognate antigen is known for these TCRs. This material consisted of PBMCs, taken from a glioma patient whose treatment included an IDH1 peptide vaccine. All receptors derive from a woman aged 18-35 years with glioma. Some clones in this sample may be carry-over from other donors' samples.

The CDR3 nucleotides read TGTGCCAGCACCCCCGCGGCGGATACGCAGTATTTT. Residues: CASTPAADTQYF. V usage is TRBV7-2 and J usage is TRBJ2-3; D ambiguous. Trimming removed 7 bases at V and 6 bases at J, with 11 bases between. The CDR3 sequence is 12 residues long. Germline V lookup: CDR1 SGHTA, CDR2 FQGNSA.

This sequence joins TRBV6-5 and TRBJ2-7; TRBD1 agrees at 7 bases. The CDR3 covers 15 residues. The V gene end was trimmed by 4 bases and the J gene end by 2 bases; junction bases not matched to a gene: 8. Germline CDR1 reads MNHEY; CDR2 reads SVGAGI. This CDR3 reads CASSFDGTDPYEQYF. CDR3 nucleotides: TGTGCCAGCAGTTTTGACGGGACAGATCCCTACGAGCAGTACTTC.

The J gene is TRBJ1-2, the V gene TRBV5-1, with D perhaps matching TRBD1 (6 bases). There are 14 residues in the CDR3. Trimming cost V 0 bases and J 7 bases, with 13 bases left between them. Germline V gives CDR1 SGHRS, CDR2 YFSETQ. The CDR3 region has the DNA TGCGCCAGCAGCTTGGAGGGCACAGGGAGTGGCTACACCTTC. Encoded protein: CASSLEGTGSGYTF. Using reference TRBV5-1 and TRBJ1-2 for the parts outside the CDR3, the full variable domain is KAGVTQTPRYLIKTRGQQVTLSCSPISGHRSVSWYQQTPGQGLQFLFEYFSETQRNKGNFPGRFSGRQFSNSRSEMNVSTLELGDSALYLCASSLEGTGSGYTFGSGTRLTVV.

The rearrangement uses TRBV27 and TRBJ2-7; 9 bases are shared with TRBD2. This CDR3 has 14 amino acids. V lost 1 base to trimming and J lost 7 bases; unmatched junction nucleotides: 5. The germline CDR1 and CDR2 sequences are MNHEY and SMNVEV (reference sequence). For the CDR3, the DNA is TGTGCCAGCAGTTTATTAGCGGGAGTGGGTGAGCAGTACTTC. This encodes CASSLLAGVGEQYF.

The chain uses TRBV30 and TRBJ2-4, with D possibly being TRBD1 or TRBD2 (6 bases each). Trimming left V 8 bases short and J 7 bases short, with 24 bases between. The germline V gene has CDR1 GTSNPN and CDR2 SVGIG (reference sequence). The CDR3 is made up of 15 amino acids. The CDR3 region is CAGIGGLQARNIQYF. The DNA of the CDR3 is TGTGCCGGTATAGGGGGACTCCAAGCACGGAACATTCAGTACTTC. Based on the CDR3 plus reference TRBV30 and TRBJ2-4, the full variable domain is SQTIHQWPATLVQPVGSPLSLECTVEGTSNPNLYWYRQAAGRGLQLLFYSVGIGQISSEVPQNLSASRPQDRQFILSSKKLLLSDSGFYLCAGIGGLQARNIQYFGAGTRLSVL.

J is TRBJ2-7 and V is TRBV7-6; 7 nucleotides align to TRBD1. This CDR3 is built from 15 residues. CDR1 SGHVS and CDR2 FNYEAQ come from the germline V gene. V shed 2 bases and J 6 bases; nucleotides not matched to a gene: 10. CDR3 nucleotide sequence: TGTGCCAGCAGCTTATATGAGGGGGCGAGGCGCGAGCAGTACTTC. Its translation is CASSLYEGARREQYF.